This T cell receptor beta chain was sequenced in a study of blood T cell repertoires in COVID-19 (dated by TCRdb to the early 2020s). About the investigation overall: Collaborator samples came from the United States, Italy and Spain and covered acute and convalescent phases of COVID-19. A freely available public database, intended as a resource for researchers studying the immune response to SARS-CoV-2, is where the repertoires were released. A de-identified subject ID, COVID-19 status, age in years and sex were almost always included in the sample metadata. Where available, HLA class I and class II types were obtained from metadata supplied by the sample provider rather than from assay-based typing. The material from the prospective study consisted of cDNA or gDNA derived from T cells, B-cell-depleted T cells, or PBMCs. Samples came from the ongoing ImmuneRACE study (first 160 participants) plus 1,254 subjects from 6 global collaborators. The dataset comprised deeply sampled blood TCRbeta repertoires from subjects exposed to, actively infected with, or recovered from COVID-19.

The research as a whole found: The quantity of clinical and demographic metadata differed by source and by participant and was supplied without curation.

Participants in the prospective study were aged roughly 18 to 100 years, lived in under 30 United States geographic areas, and enrolled through a virtual design. Cohort assignment in the prospective study relied on participant-reported clinical history from a screening survey and a study questionnaire. Mobile phlebotomists in the prospective study collected whole blood, serum and a nasopharyngeal or oropharyngeal swab from every participant. Over a roughly two-month period, participants in the prospective study had the option of providing additional blood draws and questionnaires. Prospective study blood samples were shipped either frozen or at room temperature before DNA extraction. For this chain, trimming is 1 base at the V end and 5 bases at the J end, and the number of junction bases without a gene match is 3. From a lookup of the germline V gene, CDR1 and CDR2 are SGHAT and FQNNGV. Including the terminal cysteine and phenylalanine, the CDR3 comprises 15 residues. CDR3 DNA only is kept here, 45 bases in frame from base 1.

Comment on this clone: Its recognized antigen is unknown. Base-call qualities are not available, and no considerably larger clone is one nucleotide away.

TCRbeta CDR3 regions were amplified from genomic DNA using the immunoSEQ Assay, a bias-controlled multiplex PCR. The authors processed their data as follows. The number of nucleated cells in each sample was estimated by amplification of reference gene primers within the assay. To quantify the absolute abundance of each unique TCRbeta CDR3 rearrangement, sequence reads were collapsed and filtered. For each sample, productive Simpson clonality was calculated as the square root of Simpson's diversity index over productive rearrangements. The source is immuneACCESS, and TCRdb retained only in-frame sequences with V and J called. Part of the clones is not carried over; for the studies checked, unresolved V genes explain less than half of this, and the remainder is unexplained. V, J and clone size were drawn from that table, and D and trimming were deduced from the DNA. The sample table holds approximately 200,000 clones, of which around 81% were seen once. In total, the top ten clones hold 7.4% of the sample.

The chain couples TRBV11-2 to TRBJ2-2, with 8 bases matching TRBD1. This clonotype was obtained from a woman aged 40 to 50 with acute COVID-19. The specimen was PBMCs or T cells enriched from blood (not recorded which). The CDR3 protein: CASSLGTGRTGELFF. The bases read TGTGCCAGCAGCTTAGGGACAGGGCGTACCGGGGAGCTGTTTTTT.